The T cell receptor (beta chain) under discussion was sequenced for a study of response to subunit inactivated influenza vaccine. TCRdb re-analysed the RT-PCR reads in MiXCR, keeping a single row per CDR3 protein. The repertoire holds approximately 500,000 distinct CDR3 sequences, with 10% to 15% as singletons. As regards this clonotype: The antigen remains undetermined.

Findings and caveats of the study: Only a handful of new T cells, the authors suggested, are recruited with each seasonal influenza vaccination.

The CDR3 runs to 16 residues. CDR1 and CDR2 (germline): SGHRS, YFSETQ. Trimming removed 4 bases at V and 2 bases at J, with 15 bases between. The input for sequencing was PBMCs from blood, taken 45 days after vaccination. V usage is TRBV5-1 and J usage is TRBJ1-4; TRBD1 might be the D (5 bases). The TCR originated in a man over 45 who received an inactivated influenza vaccine. This CDR3 reads CASSLTASRTNEKLFF. For the CDR3, the DNA is TGCGCCAGCAGCCTGACAGCCTCTCGCACTAATGAAAAACTGTTTTTT.